What follows are 24 T cell receptor beta chains derived from one specimen sequenced in a study of CD8 T cells in Susac syndrome. With random hexamers, roughly 0.5 to 1 ug RNA was reverse transcribed. In TCRdb, the immunoSEQ multiplex PCR reads were re-called with MiXCR into one record per CDR3 protein. This sample has approximately 150,000 distinct CDR3 sequences, with roughly 80% found just once. The sequencing sample was made of CD8+ T cells from PBMCs. The source of these receptors is a human donor with multiple sclerosis.

This sequence joins TRBV3-1 and TRBJ2-1; either TRBD1 or TRBD2 may fit D (5 bases each). CDR1 and CDR2 from the germline V gene are LGHDT and YNNKEL (reference sequence). The CDR3 covers 14 residues. V was trimmed by 1 base and J by 2 bases, leaving 6 bases between them. CDR3 in amino acids: CASSQVGAYNEQFF. The CDR3 coding sequence is TGTGCCAGCAGCCAAGTGGGGGCCTACAATGAGCAGTTCTTC.

CDR3 sequence: CARVSLGRDIYSNQPQHF. In DNA form, the CDR3 reads TGTGCCAGGGTCAGCCTAGGCAGGGATATCTATAGCAATCAGCCCCAGCATTTT. The chain is built from TRBV19 and TRBJ1-5; TRBD1 might be the D (5 bases). With 9 bases removed from V and 0 bases from J, the gap between germline ends came to 24 bases. This CDR3 has 18 residues. CDR1 and CDR2 from the germline V gene are LNHDA and SQIVND (reference sequence). Full variable domain (outside the CDR3, taken from reference TRBV19 and TRBJ1-5): DGGITQSPKYLFRKEGQNVTLSCEQNLNHDAMYWYRQDPGQGLRLIYYSQIVNDFQKGDIAEGYSVSREKKESFPLTVTSAQKNPTAFYLCARVSLGRDIYSNQPQHFGDGTRLSIL.

This sequence joins TRBV27 and TRBJ1-1; no definite D call. Germline CDR1 is MNHEY and CDR2 is SMNVEV (reference sequence). This CDR3 is 16 amino acids long. V was shortened by 5 bases and J by 3 bases, with 19 bases between the two germline ends. CDR3 bases: TGTGCCAGCAGTCTCGGCTACGGACGGATGGACACTGAAGCTTTCTTT. Translation: CASSLGYGRMDTEAFF.

The CDR3 DNA follows: TGTGCCAGCAGTCCCCGGACAGGGGTGAACACTGAAGCTTTCTTT. Its translation: CASSPRTGVNTEAFF. The rearrangement uses TRBV6-1 and TRBJ1-1; 9 bases line up with TRBD1. CDR1 is MNHNS, CDR2 SASEGT, per germline. Unmatched junction bases numbered 4, after V lost 5 bases and J lost 0 bases. The CDR3 spans 15 residues.

The rearrangement joins TRBV20-1 to TRBJ2-1; 12 bases map to TRBD2. V shed 5 bases, J shed 9 bases, and the junction held 8 bases outside the gene matches. CDR1 and CDR2 (germline): DFQATT, SNEGSKA (reference sequence). CDR3 length: 14 residues. CDR3 sequence reads: CSASLLAGGGEQFF. Written as DNA, the CDR3 is TGCAGTGCTTCCCTACTAGCGGGAGGTGGTGAGCAGTTCTTC.

The chain joins TRBV7-2 to TRBJ1-2; D might be TRBD1 (5 bases). V was shortened by 4 bases and J by 4 bases, with 10 bases between the two germline ends. This CDR3 region has 13 residues. CDR1 and CDR2 (germline): SGHTA, FQGNSA. CDR3 coding DNA: TGTGCCAGCAGCTACGGGACGGTCTATGGCTACACCTTC. Translation: CASSYGTVYGYTF.

The rearrangement uses TRBV29-1 and TRBJ2-5; D possibly matches TRBD1 or TRBD2 (6 bases each). V dropped 5 bases and J dropped 5 bases, with 21 bases sitting between them. This CDR3 region has 15 residues. Germline V gene lookup returns CDR1 SQVTM and CDR2 ANQGSEA. The CDR3 region is CSVIGGRSITETQYF. The CDR3 coding sequence is TGCAGCGTTATAGGGGGGCGGTCCATTACGGAGACCCAGTACTTC. Variable domain in full (rest from reference TRBV29-1 and TRBJ2-5): SAVISQKPSRDICQRGTSLTIQCQVDSQVTMMFWYRQQPGQSLTLIATANQGSEATYESGFVIDKFPISRPNLTFSTLTVSNMSPEDSSIYLCSVIGGRSITETQYFGPGTRLLVL.

This sequence joins TRBV30 and TRBJ1-2; possibly TRBD1 for D (5 bases). In germline, CDR1 is GTSNPN, CDR2 SVGIG (reference sequence). The CDR3 is 14 residues long. Trimming pared 0 bases from V and 5 bases from J, leaving 13 bases between. CDR3 loop: CAWSVIDSLYGYTF. The CDR3, as DNA: TGTGCCTGGAGTGTGATCGACAGCTTGTATGGCTACACCTTC.

This rearrangement joins TRBV19 to TRBJ1-1; D gene ambiguous. Germline V gene data show CDR1 as LNHDA and CDR2 as SQIVND (reference sequence). CDR3 size: 15 residues. The ends were cut back, 5 bases at V and 5 bases at J, with 18 bases in the middle. This chain's CDR3 is CASSSPPDGETEAFF. The DNA for the CDR3 is TGTGCCAGTAGTTCCCCACCTGATGGGGAAACTGAAGCTTTCTTT. Using reference TRBV19 and TRBJ1-1 for the parts outside the CDR3, the full variable domain is DGGITQSPKYLFRKEGQNVTLSCEQNLNHDAMYWYRQDPGQGLRLIYYSQIVNDFQKGDIAEGYSVSREKKESFPLTVTSAQKNPTAFYLCASSSPPDGETEAFFGQGTRLTVV.

The chain couples TRBV7-9 to TRBJ1-4; TRBD1 matches at 7 bases. Looked up from germline, CDR1 is SEHNR and CDR2 is FQNEAQ (reference sequence). The length of the CDR3 is 15 residues. Losses at the gene ends were 4 bases for V and 1 base for J; bases not matched to a gene: 3. The CDR3 sequence is CASSSWTGTNEKLFF. The CDR3 bases are TGTGCCAGCAGCTCCTGGACAGGAACTAATGAAAAACTGTTTTTT.

This chain links TRBV28 with TRBJ1-6; TRBD1 matches 7 bases. Trimming cost V 6 bases and J 9 bases; bases outside gene matches: 8. The length of the CDR3 is 14 residues. Germline-derived CDR1 and CDR2 are MDHEN and SYDVKM. CDR3 sequence: CASSLGQAISPLHF. CDR3 nucleotide sequence: TGTGCCAGCAGCCTCGGACAGGCCATTTCACCCCTCCACTTT.

V usage is TRBV27 and J usage is TRBJ2-2, with D possibly being TRBD2 (5 bases). V was trimmed by 2 bases and J by 4 bases, leaving 11 bases between them. Germline V CDR1 and CDR2: MNHEY, SMNVEV (reference sequence). The CDR3 is made up of 15 amino acids. This chain's CDR3 is CASSLGGRFTGELFF. In DNA, the CDR3 is TGTGCCAGCAGTTTAGGAGGCCGCTTCACCGGGGAGCTGTTTTTT.

CDR3 nucleotide sequence: TGCGCCAGCAGCCAACCAACGGGGTTCTTCGACGAGCAGTACTTC. Encoded protein: CASSQPTGFFDEQYF. The rearrangement uses TRBV4-1 and TRBJ2-7, with D perhaps matching TRBD2 (5 bases). Germline-derived CDR1 and CDR2 are MGHRA and YSYEKL. Trimming removed 2 bases from V and 5 bases from J, with 16 bases in between. This CDR3 contains 15 residues.

V gene TRBV7-9 combines with J gene TRBJ1-1; no clear D gene. Germline-derived CDR1 and CDR2 are SEHNR and FQNEAQ (reference sequence). V was cut by 3 bases and J by 5 bases, with 7 bases left in between. The CDR3 covers 12 residues. This CDR3 is CASSFKLTEAFF. Written as DNA, the CDR3 is TGTGCCAGCAGCTTCAAGCTTACTGAAGCTTTCTTT. The whole variable domain, remainder taken from reference TRBV7-9 and TRBJ1-1, is DTGVSQNPRHKITKRGQNVTFRCDPISEHNRLYWYRQTLGQGPEFLTYFQNEAQLEKSRLLSDRFSAERPKGSFSTLEIQRTEQGDSAMYLCASSFKLTEAFFGQGTRLTVV.

The CDR3 is CASSFLAGLQETQYF. CDR3 coding DNA: TGTGCCAGCAGCTTCCTAGCGGGGCTCCAAGAGACCCAGTACTTC. The chain carries TRBV7-8 and TRBJ2-5, with 9 bases aligning to TRBD2. The V segment lost 3 bases and the J segment 1 base; nucleotides outside the gene matches: 3. This CDR3 spans 15 amino acids. Germline V gene sequence: CDR1 SGHVS, CDR2 FQNEAQ. The full variable domain, in which reference TRBV7-8 and TRBJ2-5 provide the parts outside the CDR3, is GAGVSQSPRYKVAKRGQDVALRCDPISGHVSLFWYQQALGQGPEFLTYFQNEAQLDKSGLPSDRFFAERPEGSVSTLKIQRTQQEDSAVYLCASSFLAGLQETQYFGPGTRLLVL.

This chain joins TRBV12-3 or TRBV12-4 and TRBJ2-5; tentative D call: TRBD2 (5 bases). With 3 bases removed from V and 4 bases from J, the gap between germline ends came to 12 bases. This CDR3 contains 14 residues. CDR3 sequence reads: CASSFEAAGETQYF. The CDR3 bases are TGTGCCAGCAGTTTTGAAGCGGCGGGAGAGACCCAGTACTTC.

The chain links TRBV27 to TRBJ2-1; D perhaps matches TRBD2 (6 bases). The CDR3 contains 14 residues. Germline V gene sequence: CDR1 MNHEY, CDR2 SMNVEV (reference sequence). V dropped 5 bases and J dropped 6 bases, with 14 bases sitting between them. The CDR3 here is CASSVGLATNEQFF. In DNA form, the CDR3 reads TGTGCCAGCAGTGTGGGACTCGCAACCAATGAGCAGTTCTTC.

This clonotype was recorded once. The rearrangement uses TRBV19 and TRBJ2-5; TRBD1 aligns across 7 bases. The CDR3 loop spans 15 amino acids. CDR1 is LNHDA, CDR2 SQIVND, per germline (reference sequence). V lost 11 bases and J lost 3; bases outside the gene matches: 15. In nucleotides, the CDR3 is TGTGCCTCCCAGTATACCCCGCAGGGGGAAGAGACCCAGTACTTC. Its translation: CASQYTPQGEETQYF. The full variable domain, with the rest looked up from reference TRBV19 and TRBJ2-5, is DGGITQSPKYLFRKEGQNVTLSCEQNLNHDAMYWYRQDPGQGLRLIYYSQIVNDFQKGDIAEGYSVSREKKESFPLTVTSAQKNPTAFYLCASQYTPQGEETQYFGPGTRLLVL.

This sequence joins TRBV2 and TRBJ1-1, with TRBD1 matching 11 bases. The germline gives CDR1 SNHLY, CDR2 FYNNEI. The CDR3 consists of 18 residues. J gave up 0 bases and V 4 bases, and 10 bases lay outside the gene matches. CDR3 in DNA: TGTGCCAGCAGTGGAAACCCGGGACAGGGGGAGTTGAACACTGAAGCTTTCTTT. Translation: CASSGNPGQGELNTEAFF.

This clonotype was detected a few times. The chain has TRBV19 and TRBJ2-7; D gene uncertain. With 1 base removed from V and 4 bases from J, the gap between germline ends came to 14 bases. The germline CDR1 and CDR2 sequences are LNHDA and SQIVND (reference sequence). The CDR3 length is 15 residues. This CDR3 is CASSIGTGAGYEQYF. The DNA for the CDR3 is TGTGCCAGTAGTATAGGTACGGGCGCCGGATACGAGCAGTACTTC.

The chain couples TRBV12-3 or TRBV12-4 to TRBJ2-3; 10 bases align to TRBD1. The CDR3 totals 15 residues. The ends lost 3 bases at V and 4 bases at J; junction bases unmatched: 4. The CDR3 DNA reads TGTGCCAGCAGTTTGGGACAGGGGCCCGCAGATACGCAGTATTTT. As protein: CASSLGQGPADTQYF.

The CDR3 DNA reads TGCGCCAGCAGCTTGGAAACCGGGGAGCTGTTTTTT. Amino acids: CASSLETGELFF. The J gene is TRBJ2-2, the V gene TRBV5-1; D unresolved. The length of the CDR3 is 12 residues. V was trimmed by 0 bases and J by 5 bases, leaving 2 bases between them. The V gene's germline CDR1 is SGHRS and CDR2 YFSETQ.

This sequence joins TRBV12-3 or TRBV12-4 and TRBJ2-1; D ambiguous. Trimming took 6 bases from V and 0 from J, leaving 27 bases between them. This CDR3 comprises 20 residues. CDR3: CASRGSPVVGRPRSYNEQFF. The CDR3 DNA reads TGTGCCAGCAGGGGATCCCCGGTGGTAGGTAGGCCTCGCTCCTACAATGAGCAGTTCTTC.

For this clonotype: Its ends do not fully match the called genes, so a read error is possible. The V and J genes are TRBV6-2 or TRBV6-3 and TRBJ1-5, with D perhaps matching TRBD1 (5 bases). The germline V gene has CDR1 MNHEY and CDR2 SVGEGT. The CDR3 spans 14 residues. The CDR3 DNA follows: TGTGCCAGCAGTCACGGCGGGGCCAATCGGCCCCAGCATTTT. Protein product: CASSHGGANRPQHF.